This T cell receptor beta chain was captured in a study of blood T cell repertoires in COVID-19. CDR1 is LNHNV, CDR2 YYDKDF, per germline (reference sequence). The CDR3 sequence is 15 residues long. V trimming: 1 base; J trimming: 5 bases; junction bases outside the gene matches: 6. Libraries were prepared by immunoSEQ multiplex PCR; TCRdb keeps only in-frame clonotypes and omits some of them. The repertoire holds approximately 160,000 clones, with 80% as singletons. Recovery among Cohort 3 donors was established by two negative PCRs, clearance, or symptom resolution. The chain recombines TRBV15 with TRBJ2-5; 8 bases are shared with TRBD2. The source of this sequence is a man aged 40-49 years who had recovered from COVID-19. Source material: PBMCs or T cells enriched from blood (not recorded which). CDR3 residues: CATSRAGGPQETQYF. The CDR3 bases are TGTGCCACCAGCAGAGCGGGGGGGCCTCAGGAGACCCAGTACTTC.